This T cell receptor (beta chain) was sequenced for a study of T cells after yellow fever vaccination. Study-level information: SMART-Seq v4 Ultra Low Input prepared libraries from low-cell fractions.

The sample holds many counts of this clonotype. Germline V gene sequence: CDR1 LGHDT, CDR2 YNNKEL (reference sequence). This CDR3 comprises 16 residues. The J segment lost 5 bases and the V segment lost 1 base, leaving 4 bases of the junction unmatched. A process of 5'RACE template switching, which added a universal primer site and UMIs, was used to make TCR cDNA. TCRdb re-called the 5' RACE reads through MiXCR, storing one row per CDR3 protein. The table lists about 350,000 distinct CDR3 sequences, 4.1% of them singletons. Sequences were derived from PBMCs, sampled 5 days after the yellow fever booster vaccination. The V call is TRBV3-1, the J call TRBJ2-2; the match to TRBD2 covers 10 bases. The clonotype originates from a man aged 18 to 35 who received the YFV17D yellow fever vaccine. In nucleotides, the CDR3 is TGTGCCAGCAGCCAAGGTCTAGCGGGAGCAACCGGGGAGCTGTTTTTT. This codes for CASSQGLAGATGELFF. The full variable domain, in which reference TRBV3-1 and TRBJ2-2 provide the parts outside the CDR3, is DTAVSQTPKYLVTQMGNDKSIKCEQNLGHDTMYWYKQDSKKFLKIMFSYNNKELIINETVPNRFSPKSPDKAHLNLHINSLELGDSAVYFCASSQGLAGATGELFFGEGSRLTVL.